The entry below gives a single T cell receptor (beta chain) sequence along with its context. Its matching antigen is unknown. This sample is part of a study of beta chain features in type 1 diabetes. Findings and caveats of the study: More deletions and fewer insertions at VDJ junctions were found in patients with type 1 diabetes. Among patients with Type 1 diabetes, TCRB CDR3s were moderately but significantly shorter in every one of the four CD4+ subsets.

The germline gives CDR1 ENHRY, CDR2 SYGVKD. Trimming left V 3 bases short and J 0 bases short, with 8 bases between. The CDR3 covers 14 residues. Expressed TCRB transcripts were sequenced, since all the RNA that had been isolated was reverse transcribed. Assay used: immunoSEQ multiplex PCR; TCRdb lists only in-frame clones, some missing. The table shows approximately 470,000 clones, with 25% to 35% occurring only once. One heparinised blood draw, averaging around 0.12 L, came from each donor. This chain joins TRBV10-3 and TRBJ1-1; D gene ambiguous. The sequence was obtained from a man between 18 and 29 years old in good health. The source material was naive CD4+ T cells from blood. DNA for the CDR3: TGTGCCATCAGTGACGCGGGGATGAACACTGAAGCTTTCTTT. Its translation is CAISDAGMNTEAFF.